The 24 T cell receptor beta chains given below trace back to one sample, sequenced in a study of technical replicates of blood from a handful of donors. Clones were read by immunoSEQ multiplex PCR, and TCRdb kept only the in-frame ones, dropping some. The table shows 60,000 or so clones, with approximately 87% occurring only once. The sample consisted of PBMCs. The receptors were sampled from a human donor in good health. Some clones in this sample may be carry-over from other donors' samples.

This chain links TRBV11-2 with TRBJ2-4; TRBD2 matches 8 bases. Trimming removed 2 bases from V and 3 bases from J; junction bases left unmatched: 6. There are 16 residues in the CDR3. CDR1 is SGHAT, CDR2 FQNNGV, per germline. DNA of the CDR3: TGTGCCAGCAGCTTATTGACGGGGGGGGGCAAAAACATTCAGTACTTC. It is translated as CASSLLTGGGKNIQYF. Supplemented by reference TRBV11-2 and TRBJ2-4, the full variable domain reads EAGVAQSPRYKIIEKRQSVAFWCNPISGHATLYWYQQILGQGPKLLIQFQNNGVVDDSQLPKDRFSAERLKGVDSTLKIQPAKLEDSAVYLCASSLLTGGGKNIQYFGAGTRLSVL.

V gene TRBV7-2 combines with J gene TRBJ1-1; a possible D gene is TRBD1 (6 bases). Germline values: CDR1 SGHTA, CDR2 FQGNSA. The length of the CDR3 is 14 residues. Deletions cut 6 bases from V and 5 bases from J, with 16 bases between. The CDR3 loop reads CASREVPGVTEAFF. For the CDR3, the DNA is TGTGCCAGCAGAGAGGTGCCAGGGGTGACTGAAGCTTTCTTT.

Comment on this clone: At the DNA level, this CDR3 is encoded by other sequences in the same sample as well. The rearrangement links TRBV30 to TRBJ2-7; TRBD2 matches at 8 bases. This CDR3 spans 13 amino acids. Unmatched junction bases numbered 4, after V lost 0 bases and J lost 6 bases. CDR1 is GTSNPN, CDR2 SVGIG, per germline (reference sequence). Here the CDR3 reads CAWSVSLAGEQYF. CDR3 in DNA: TGTGCCTGGAGTGTTAGTCTAGCGGGCGAGCAGTACTTC.

This rearrangement joins TRBV7-2 to TRBJ1-2; TRBD1 aligns across 7 bases. CDR3 length: 16 amino acids. The V gene's germline CDR1 is SGHTA and CDR2 FQGNSA. V was pared by 5 bases and J by 4 bases, with 13 bases of the junction left unmatched. This CDR3 is CASSGDSHNPGYGYTF. In nucleotides, the CDR3 is TGTGCCAGCAGCGGGGACAGTCACAATCCGGGCTATGGCTACACCTTC.

V usage is TRBV11-3 and J usage is TRBJ2-1, with 14 bases fitting TRBD2. V shed 2 bases, J shed 5 bases, and the junction held 8 bases outside the gene matches. Germline CDR1 and CDR2: SGHNT and YENEEA. The CDR3 is made up of 18 amino acids. The DNA for the CDR3 is TGTGCCAGCAGCTTATTCGGGACTAGCGGGAGCTTAAACAATGAGCAGTTCTTC. Amino acid sequence: CASSLFGTSGSLNNEQFF.

This clone was counted once. This chain uses TRBV6-5 with TRBJ1-1; D unclear. The V end lost 2 bases, the J end lost 4 bases, and 14 bases lay between the germline ends. This CDR3 has 15 amino acids. CDR1 is MNHEY, CDR2 SVGAGI, per germline. The DNA for the CDR3 is TGTGCCAGCAGTTACCACGGATCCCGGGGCACTGAAGCTTTCTTT. Protein sequence: CASSYHGSRGTEAFF.

This chain connects TRBV7-2 to TRBJ1-3, with D unresolved. The CDR3 sequence is 15 residues long. Germline CDR1 SGHTA, CDR2 FQGNSA. V was shortened by 1 base and J by 1 base, with 8 bases between the two germline ends. The DNA for the CDR3 is TGTGCCAGCAGCTTAGATTTTTCTTCTGGAAACACCATATATTTT. Protein sequence: CASSLDFSSGNTIYF.

The rearrangement links TRBV5-1 to TRBJ2-1, with a tentative D call TRBD2 (7 bases). The germline gives CDR1 SGHRS, CDR2 YFSETQ. Trimming removed 4 bases from V and 4 bases from J, with 18 bases in between. CDR3 length equals 16 residues. CDR3: CASSRGRDISYNEQFF. In DNA, the CDR3 is TGCGCCAGCAGCCGGGGGAGGGACATCTCTTACAATGAGCAGTTCTTC. Complete variable domain (other parts from reference TRBV5-1 and TRBJ2-1): KAGVTQTPRYLIKTRGQQVTLSCSPISGHRSVSWYQQTPGQGLQFLFEYFSETQRNKGNFPGRFSGRQFSNSRSEMNVSTLELGDSALYLCASSRGRDISYNEQFFGPGTRLTVL.

This chain uses TRBV10-3 with TRBJ2-3; 11 bases map to TRBD2. From germline, CDR1 is ENHRY and CDR2 SYGVKD. The CDR3 is 14 residues long. V trimming: 8 bases; J trimming: 2 bases; junction bases outside the gene matches: 3. CDR3 nucleotide sequence: TGTGCCATCTTAGCGGGAGGGATCACAGATACGCAGTATTTT. Translation: CAILAGGITDTQYF.

The J gene is TRBJ2-7, the V gene TRBV6-6; TRBD2 might be the D (5 bases). Trimming cost V 2 bases and J 5 bases, with 16 bases left between them. This CDR3 is built from 15 residues. Germline CDR1 is MNHNY and CDR2 is SVGAGI (reference sequence). The CDR3 bases are TGTGCCAGCAGTTACGGGCGGGCGCCGCCCCACGAGCAGTACTTC. It codes for CASSYGRAPPHEQYF.

The chain links TRBV5-6 to TRBJ2-7; 11 positions agree with TRBD2. V dropped 0 bases and J dropped 1; count of bases not matched to a gene: 6. CDR1 is SGHDT and CDR2 is YYEEEE in the germline V gene. This CDR3 has 17 amino acids. CDR3 amino acids: CASSLDMTSGTSYEQYF. CDR3 bases: TGTGCCAGCAGCTTGGACATGACTAGCGGGACTTCCTACGAGCAGTACTTC.

This clone was detected once. The V and J genes are TRBV7-2 and TRBJ1-2; possibly TRBD1 for D (6 bases). V was clipped by 1 base and J by 2 bases, with 20 bases between them. The germline CDR1 and CDR2 sequences are SGHTA and FQGNSA. CDR3 length equals 18 residues. This CDR3 reads CASSLGGRTGSQNYGYTF. Here the CDR3 DNA reads TGTGCCAGCAGCTTAGGCGGGCGTACAGGGTCCCAAAACTATGGCTACACCTTC. The full variable domain, with the rest looked up from reference TRBV7-2 and TRBJ1-2, is GAGVSQSPSNKVTEKGKDVELRCDPISGHTALYWYRQSLGQGLEFLIYFQGNSAPDKSGLPSDRFSAERTGGSVSTLTIQRTQQEDSAVYLCASSLGGRTGSQNYGYTFGSGTRLTVV.

The chain recombines TRBV7-9 with TRBJ2-1, with 13 bases lining up with TRBD2. Germline assignment: CDR1 SEHNR and CDR2 FQNEAQ (reference sequence). CDR3 size: 16 residues. The trim removed 3 bases at V and 9 bases at J, leaving 8 bases unmatched. The CDR3 protein is CASSFHRLAGGGEQFF. The CDR3 DNA sequence: TGTGCCAGCAGCTTTCACCGACTAGCGGGGGGCGGTGAGCAGTTCTTC.

This clone was counted once. This chain links TRBV6-6 with TRBJ2-3; TRBD2 agrees at 9 bases. V lost 2 bases, J lost 4 bases, and 4 bases stayed unmatched. CDR1 is MNHNY and CDR2 is SVGAGI in the germline V gene (reference sequence). The CDR3 has 15 residues. CDR3 coding DNA: TGTGCCAGCAGTTACGGCGGGAGGGCCCCAGATACGCAGTATTTT. This translates into CASSYGGRAPDTQYF.

There are a few counts of this clone. The chain has TRBV6-5 and TRBJ1-1; D might be TRBD1 (5 bases). There are 13 residues in the CDR3. Germline CDR1 reads MNHEY; CDR2 reads SVGAGI. Trimming took off 9 bases at V and 0 bases at J, with 11 bases between the two ends. Here the CDR3 DNA reads TGTGCCAGTCAGGACAAGGTGAACACTGAAGCTTTCTTT. The encoded protein is CASQDKVNTEAFF.

This clone has just a few counts. The rearrangement uses TRBV7-9 and TRBJ1-2; 9 nucleotides align to TRBD1. This CDR3 comprises 14 residues. The V gene's germline CDR1 is SEHNR and CDR2 FQNEAQ (reference sequence). The J segment lost 4 bases and the V segment lost 2 bases, leaving 2 bases of the junction unmatched. The DNA for the CDR3 is TGTGCCAGCAGCTTATTGGGACAGGGCTATGGCTACACCTTC. This encodes CASSLLGQGYGYTF.

The genes are TRBV4-1 and TRBJ2-3; 8 bases map to TRBD2. Germline V lookup: CDR1 MGHRA, CDR2 YSYEKL. V lost 1 base, J lost 1 base, and 4 bases stayed unmatched. The CDR3 spans 16 residues. CDR3: CASSQGGSGGTDTQYF. The CDR3, as DNA: TGCGCCAGCAGCCAAGGAGGTAGCGGGGGCACAGATACGCAGTATTTT.

The gene calls are TRBV30 and TRBJ2-5, with 11 bases that match TRBD1. Trimming cost V 4 bases and J 5 bases; bases outside gene matches: 9. The germline CDR1 and CDR2 sequences are GTSNPN and SVGIG (reference sequence). The CDR3 runs to 15 residues. The DNA of the CDR3 is TGTGCCTGGACCGTAAAGGGACAGGGGGAGGAGACCCAGTACTTC. Protein sequence: CAWTVKGQGEETQYF.

The chain combines TRBV5-8 with TRBJ2-2, with a tentative D call TRBD1 (6 bases). CDR3 length: 17 amino acids. The germline gives CDR1 SGHTS, CDR2 YDEGEE. Trimming cost V 4 bases and J 1 base, with 17 bases left between them. CDR3: CASSLSPGTWNTGELFF. In nucleotides, the CDR3 is TGTGCCAGCAGCCTGAGCCCCGGGACATGGAACACCGGGGAGCTGTTTTTT.

The rearrangement uses TRBV11-2 and TRBJ1-1, with D maybe TRBD1 (6 bases). The CDR3 totals 14 residues. V lost 5 bases and J lost 7, with 17 bases in between. CDR1 SGHAT and CDR2 FQNNGV come from the germline V gene. The CDR3 sequence: CASSQIVGRGEAFF. The CDR3 nucleotides are TGTGCCAGCAGCCAGATAGTCGGCAGGGGTGAAGCTTTCTTT. The full variable domain, rest sourced from reference TRBV11-2 and TRBJ1-1, is EAGVAQSPRYKIIEKRQSVAFWCNPISGHATLYWYQQILGQGPKLLIQFQNNGVVDDSQLPKDRFSAERLKGVDSTLKIQPAKLEDSAVYLCASSQIVGRGEAFFGQGTRLTVV.

CDR3 nucleotide sequence: TGTGCCAGCAGATACCGGACTAGCGGGAAGCAAGAGACCCAGTACTTC. Translated, it gives CASRYRTSGKQETQYF. V and J are TRBV7-8 and TRBJ2-5; TRBD2 agrees at 12 bases. Trimming at V came to 6 bases and at J to 2 bases, leaving 7 bases not matched to a gene. Germline CDR1 SGHVS, CDR2 FQNEAQ. The CDR3 length is 16 residues.

The V and J genes are TRBV27 and TRBJ2-7, with 11 bases identical to TRBD2. This CDR3 comprises 19 residues. With V trimmed by 1 base and J by 7 bases, 18 bases remained unmatched. Germline V gene lookup returns CDR1 MNHEY and CDR2 SMNVEV (reference sequence). In nucleotides, the CDR3 is TGTGCCAGCAGTTTATTTAATTCGCCGGTCGGGACTAGCGGCTGGGAGCAGTACTTC. Residues: CASSLFNSPVGTSGWEQYF.

This clone came up once. The chain has TRBV5-1 and TRBJ1-2; D possibly corresponds to TRBD1 (6 bases). CDR3 length equals 13 residues. V lost 0 bases to trimming and J lost 6 bases, with 9 bases between them. Germline V lookup: CDR1 SGHRS, CDR2 YFSETQ. The CDR3 DNA follows: TGCGCCAGCAGCTTGGCCACAGGGAATGGCTACACCTTC. Translating it yields CASSLATGNGYTF.

The chain links TRBV5-1 to TRBJ1-5; D is unresolved. The CDR3 sequence is 16 residues long. With 2 bases removed from V and 0 bases from J, the gap between germline ends came to 12 bases. In germline, CDR1 is SGHRS, CDR2 YFSETQ. DNA for the CDR3: TGCGCCAGCAGCTTCCGAGACACAAATAGCAATCAGCCCCAGCATTTT. It encodes CASSFRDTNSNQPQHF.